This TCR beta chain was captured by sequencing in a study of blood T cell repertoires in COVID-19. Across the whole study: COVID-19 samples, acute and convalescent, were from the United States, Italy and Spain. In each case, the material was cDNA or gDNA derived from T cells, B-cell-depleted T cells, or PBMCs.

This CDR3 has 16 amino acids. J gave up 5 bases and V 3 bases, and 7 bases lay outside the gene matches. Germline V lookup: CDR1 SGHRS, CDR2 YFSETQ. As handled by the study authors: Nucleated cell number was recorded as an estimate derived from reference gene primer amplification. The repertoire was sequenced with immunoSEQ multiplex PCR; TCRdb's copy has only in-frame clones and lacks some. The V and J calls and the clone size are those of that table, but D and trimming were determined from the DNA. The table lists 200,000 to 250,000 clones, approximately 81% of them singletons, with approximately 0.89% in the top ten.

The chain uses TRBV5-1 and TRBJ2-3; 12 bases are shared with TRBD2. This sequence was found in a man aged 35 to 55 with acute or convalescent COVID-19. Sequences were obtained from peripheral blood. CDR3 in amino acids: CASSYRTSGAGDTQYF. DNA of the CDR3: TGCGCCAGCAGCTATAGGACTAGCGGGGCAGGAGATACGCAGTATTTT.